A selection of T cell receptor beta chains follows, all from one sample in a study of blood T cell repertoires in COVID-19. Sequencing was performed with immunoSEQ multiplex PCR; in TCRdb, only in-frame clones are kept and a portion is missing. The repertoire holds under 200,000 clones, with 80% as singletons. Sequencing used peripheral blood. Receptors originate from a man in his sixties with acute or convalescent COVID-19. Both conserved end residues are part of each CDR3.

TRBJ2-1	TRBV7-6	CASSRDRGGYNEQFF
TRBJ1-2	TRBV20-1	CSASSGTGGVGYGYTF
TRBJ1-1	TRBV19	CASSMQVNTEAFF
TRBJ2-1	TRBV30	CAWSIAGMALFF
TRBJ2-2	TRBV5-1	CASSSQGKRGAGELFF
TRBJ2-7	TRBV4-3	CASSQVSPPGAYEQYF
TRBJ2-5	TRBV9	CASSPGQGRETQYF
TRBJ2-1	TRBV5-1	CASSFGTLTSNEQFF
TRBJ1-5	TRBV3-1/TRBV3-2	CASSQSTHSNQPQHF
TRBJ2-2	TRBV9	CASSVALAGGNTGELFF
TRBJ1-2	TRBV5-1	CASSFDRTYGYTF
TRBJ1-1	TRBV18	CASSPGGFGAEAFF
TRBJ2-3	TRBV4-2	CASSPQGPLTDTQYF
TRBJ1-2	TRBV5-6	CASSLEDSLLANYGYTF
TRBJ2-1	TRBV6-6	CASSYRGFNEQFF
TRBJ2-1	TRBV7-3	CASSLSPPSSVSYNEQFF
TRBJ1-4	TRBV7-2	CASSPQTGVANEKLFF